Shown below are 16 T cell receptor beta chains from a single sample sequenced in a study of cytomegalovirus exposure and HLA in healthy donors. The primer mix had 60 Vbeta and 13 Jbeta primers. Using immunoSEQ multiplex PCR, the repertoire was profiled, and TCRdb retains in-frame clones only, with some absent. The repertoire holds roughly 130,000 clones, with approximately 80% as singletons. Sequences were obtained from PBMCs. Receptors were obtained from a woman between 40 and 50 years old in good health and CMV-seropositive.

The chain carries TRBV19 and TRBJ1-1, with D possibly matching TRBD1 (5 bases). Deletions cut 5 bases from V and 4 bases from J, with 17 bases between. Germline V gene lookup returns CDR1 LNHDA and CDR2 SQIVND (reference sequence). The CDR3 loop spans 15 amino acids. CDR3 coding DNA: TGTGCCAGTAGTTCCACGGACGGGGGGACCACTGAAGCTTTCTTT. Translation gives CASSSTDGGTTEAFF.

CDR3 sequence reads: CASSPLQGRSYNEQFF. The DNA for the CDR3 is TGTGCCAGCAGTCCCCTACAGGGTCGCTCCTACAATGAGCAGTTCTTC. The chain recombines TRBV2 with TRBJ2-1; the D gene is possibly TRBD1 (6 bases). Germline V lookup: CDR1 SNHLY, CDR2 FYNNEI. CDR3 length: 16 amino acids. Deletions cut 5 bases from V and 0 bases from J, with 14 bases between.

The chain employs TRBV6-6 and TRBJ2-1; 10 nucleotides match TRBD2. The CDR3 is made up of 15 amino acids. Trimming took 0 bases from V and 9 from J; bases not matched to a gene: 5. Germline-derived CDR1 and CDR2 are MNHNY and SVGAGI (reference sequence). This CDR3 reads CASSYSAGGPSEQFF. The CDR3, as DNA: TGTGCCAGCAGTTACTCAGCGGGAGGGCCATCTGAGCAGTTCTTC.

In its sample, this clone was seen once. This rearrangement joins TRBV29-1 to TRBJ2-3; TRBD1 matches at 9 bases. Germline assignment: CDR1 SQVTM and CDR2 ANQGSEA. With 7 bases clipped from V and 2 bases from J, the junction kept 7 bases outside the gene matches. This CDR3 spans 14 amino acids. The CDR3 nucleotides read TGCAGCGCAAATACAGGGGGCCCCACAGATACGCAGTATTTT. This gives the protein CSANTGGPTDTQYF.

The CDR3 region is CSVSSGGAYEQYF. The CDR3 DNA reads as TGCAGCGTGTCTAGCGGGGGTGCCTACGAGCAGTACTTC. The chain uses TRBV29-1 and TRBJ2-7; TRBD2 aligns across 10 bases. V lost 6 bases to trimming and J lost 2 bases; unmatched junction nucleotides: 4. Germline V lookup: CDR1 SQVTM, CDR2 ANQGSEA. The CDR3 contains 13 residues.

The chain recombines TRBV5-1 with TRBJ2-4; possible D gene TRBD1, 6 bases. V was pared by 5 bases and J by 6 bases, with 15 bases between. The V gene's germline CDR1 is SGHRS and CDR2 YFSETQ. The CDR3 extends over 14 amino acids. CDR3 sequence (DNA): TGCGCCAGCAGTGGGCAGGGGCTCGGAAACATTCAGTACTTC. Translating it yields CASSGQGLGNIQYF.

This chain joins TRBV13 and TRBJ1-2, with 7 bases matching TRBD1. The CDR3 spans 18 residues. The V and J ends lost 1 base and 1 base, in that order; junction bases with no gene match: 12. Per the germline V gene, CDR1 is PRHDT and CDR2 is FYEKMQ (reference sequence). In nucleotides, the CDR3 is TGTGCCAGCAGCTTAGCCCCGACAGGGATGGGAGTTAACTATGGCTACACCTTC. This translates into CASSLAPTGMGVNYGYTF.

This chain joins TRBV7-6 and TRBJ2-7; 9 positions agree with TRBD2. Germline V lookup: CDR1 SGHVS, CDR2 FNYEAQ. After removal of 5 bases from V and 6 bases from J, the junction contained 20 bases not matched to a gene. The CDR3 runs to 18 residues. The CDR3 coding sequence is TGTGCCAGCAGCCTAGTCCCCGCCTTGGTAGCGGGAGCTGTCGAGCAGTACTTC. Encoded protein: CASSLVPALVAGAVEQYF.

The CDR3 nucleotides read TGTGCCAGCAGTGATTCCGGGACAGGGAACGATGAGCAGTTCTTC. Translating it yields CASSDSGTGNDEQFF. This chain joins TRBV2 and TRBJ2-1; 9 bases fit TRBD1. Germline V CDR1 and CDR2: SNHLY, FYNNEI. This CDR3 region has 15 residues. Trimming cost V 3 bases and J 8 bases; bases outside gene matches: 8.

V usage is TRBV9 and J usage is TRBJ2-6, with 7 bases identical to TRBD1. Trimming at V came to 1 base and at J to 0 bases, leaving 7 bases not matched to a gene. Germline values: CDR1 SGDLS, CDR2 YYNGEE. This CDR3 is built from 18 residues. This chain's CDR3 is CASSVYRGPNSGANVLTF. The DNA of the CDR3 is TGTGCCAGCAGCGTATACAGGGGACCGAACTCTGGGGCCAACGTCCTGACTTTC.

This clone showed up just once. The gene calls are TRBV25-1 and TRBJ1-6; 9 nucleotides agree with TRBD1. Germline-derived CDR1 and CDR2 are MGHDK and SYGVNS. There are 14 residues in the CDR3. V lost 5 bases and J lost 10; bases outside the gene matches: 6. CDR3 coding DNA: TGTGCCAGCAGTAGTCAGGGACAGGGCTCACCCCTCCACTTT. This encodes CASSSQGQGSPLHF.

This chain connects TRBV28 to TRBJ2-7; 9 nucleotides agree with TRBD1. The CDR3 is made up of 16 amino acids. J lost 7 bases, V lost 4 bases, and 14 bases had no gene match. Germline lookup yields CDR1 MDHEN and CDR2 SYDVKM. In nucleotides, the CDR3 is TGTGCCAGCAGTTCCCCGTCTGGACAGGGGTCGGGTGAGCAGTACTTC. It yields the protein CASSSPSGQGSGEQYF.

This clone was found a few times. The chain links TRBV19 to TRBJ1-2; 10 bases align to TRBD1. V lost 6 bases and J lost 3; bases outside the gene matches: 10. Germline-derived CDR1 and CDR2 are LNHDA and SQIVND (reference sequence). The CDR3 length is 16 residues. The CDR3 loop reads CASSRLRGTGDYGYTF. The CDR3 bases are TGTGCCAGTAGCCGACTCCGGGGGACAGGGGACTATGGCTACACCTTC.

This chain joins TRBV6-1 and TRBJ2-7; 7 nucleotides agree with TRBD1. CDR1 and CDR2 from the germline V gene are MNHNS and SASEGT. This CDR3 has 12 residues. Trimming at V came to 5 bases and at J to 6 bases, leaving 4 bases not matched to a gene. In DNA form, the CDR3 reads TGTGCCAGCAGTCCTACAGGGGCCGAGCAGTACTTC. Amino acids: CASSPTGAEQYF.

J is TRBJ2-7 and V is TRBV10-3; TRBD2 matches 10 bases. This CDR3 has 15 amino acids. Germline lookup yields CDR1 ENHRY and CDR2 SYGVKD. Germline trimming cut 10 bases from V and 2 bases from J; bases unmatched to any gene: 11. This CDR3 is CATLPLAGETYEQYF. The CDR3 region has the DNA TGTGCCACCTTACCCCTAGCGGGAGAAACCTACGAGCAGTACTTC.

The rearrangement links TRBV5-1 to TRBJ1-1; no firm D call. The ends were cut back, 0 bases at V and 0 bases at J, with 6 bases in the middle. The CDR3 runs 14 residues. The germline CDR1 and CDR2 sequences are SGHRS and YFSETQ. As DNA, the CDR3 is TGCGCCAGCAGCTTGGGAGGCATGAACACTGAAGCTTTCTTT. Translated, it gives CASSLGGMNTEAFF.